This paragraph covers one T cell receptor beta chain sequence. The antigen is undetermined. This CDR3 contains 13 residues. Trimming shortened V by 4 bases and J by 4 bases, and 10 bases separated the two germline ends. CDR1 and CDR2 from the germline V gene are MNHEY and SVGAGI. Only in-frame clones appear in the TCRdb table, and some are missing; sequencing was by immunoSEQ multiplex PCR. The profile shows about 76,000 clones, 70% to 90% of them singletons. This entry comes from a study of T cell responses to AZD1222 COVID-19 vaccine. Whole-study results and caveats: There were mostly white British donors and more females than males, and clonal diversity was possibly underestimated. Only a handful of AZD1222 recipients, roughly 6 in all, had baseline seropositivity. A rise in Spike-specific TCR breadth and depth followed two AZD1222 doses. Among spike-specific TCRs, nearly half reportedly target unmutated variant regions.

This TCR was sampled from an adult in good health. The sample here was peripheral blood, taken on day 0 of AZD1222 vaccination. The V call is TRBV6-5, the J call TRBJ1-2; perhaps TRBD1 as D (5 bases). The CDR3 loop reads CASSSIQGYGYTF. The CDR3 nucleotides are TGTGCCAGCAGTTCAATTCAGGGCTATGGCTACACCTTC.